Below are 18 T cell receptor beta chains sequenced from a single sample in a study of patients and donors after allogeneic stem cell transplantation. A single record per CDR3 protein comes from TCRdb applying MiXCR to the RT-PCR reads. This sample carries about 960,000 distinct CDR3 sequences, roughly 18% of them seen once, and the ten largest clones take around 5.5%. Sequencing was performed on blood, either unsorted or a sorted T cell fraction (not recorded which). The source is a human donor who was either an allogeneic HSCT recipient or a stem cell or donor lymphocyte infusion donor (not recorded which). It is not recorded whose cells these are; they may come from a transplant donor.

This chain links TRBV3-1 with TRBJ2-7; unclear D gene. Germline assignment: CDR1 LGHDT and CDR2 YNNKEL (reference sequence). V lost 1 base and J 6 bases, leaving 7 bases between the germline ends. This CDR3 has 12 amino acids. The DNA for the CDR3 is TGTGCCAGCAGCCAAGCCCCAGCCGAGCAGTACTTC. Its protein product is CASSQAPAEQYF.

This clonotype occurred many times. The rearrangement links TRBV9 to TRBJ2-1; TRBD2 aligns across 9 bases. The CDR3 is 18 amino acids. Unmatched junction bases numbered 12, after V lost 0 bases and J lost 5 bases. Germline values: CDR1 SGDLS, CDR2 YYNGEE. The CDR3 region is CASSVGGRAKGYDNEQFF. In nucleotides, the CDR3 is TGTGCCAGCAGCGTAGGCGGGAGGGCCAAAGGATATGACAATGAGCAGTTCTTC.

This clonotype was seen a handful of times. CDR3 DNA sequence: TGCGCCAGCAGCCAGTCGAATTGGAACACTGAAGCTTTCTTT. Its translation is CASSQSNWNTEAFF. V is TRBV4-3 and J is TRBJ1-1; D ambiguous. V lost 3 bases to trimming and J lost 1 base, with 9 bases between them. This CDR3 comprises 14 residues. Germline V lookup: CDR1 LGHNA, CDR2 YSLEER.

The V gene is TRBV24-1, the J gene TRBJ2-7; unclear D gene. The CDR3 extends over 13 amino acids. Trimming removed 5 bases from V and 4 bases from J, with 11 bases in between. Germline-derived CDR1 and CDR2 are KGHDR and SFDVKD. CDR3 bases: TGTGCCACCAGTGCCGGTGAAGGTTACGAGCAGTACTTC. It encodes CATSAGEGYEQYF.

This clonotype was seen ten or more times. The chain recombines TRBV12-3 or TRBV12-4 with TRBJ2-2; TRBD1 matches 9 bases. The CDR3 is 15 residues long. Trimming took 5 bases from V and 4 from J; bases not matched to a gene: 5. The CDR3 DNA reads TGTGCCAGCAGTCGACGGGACAGGGCCACCGGGGAGCTGTTTTTT. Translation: CASSRRDRATGELFF.

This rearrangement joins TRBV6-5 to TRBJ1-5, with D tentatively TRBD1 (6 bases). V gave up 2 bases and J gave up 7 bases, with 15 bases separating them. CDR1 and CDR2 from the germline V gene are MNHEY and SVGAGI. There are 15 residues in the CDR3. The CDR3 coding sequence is TGTGCCAGCAGTTACAGAACACAGGGCAGGCAGCCCCAGCATTTT. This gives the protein CASSYRTQGRQPQHF.

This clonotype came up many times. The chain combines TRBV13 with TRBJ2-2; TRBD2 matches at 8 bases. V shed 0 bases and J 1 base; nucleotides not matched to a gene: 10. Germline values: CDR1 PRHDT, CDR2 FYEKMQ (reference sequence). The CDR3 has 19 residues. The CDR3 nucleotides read TGTGCCAGCAGCTTAGGACCGAATCCCACTAGCGGGAACACCGGGGAGCTGTTTTTT. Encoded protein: CASSLGPNPTSGNTGELFF.

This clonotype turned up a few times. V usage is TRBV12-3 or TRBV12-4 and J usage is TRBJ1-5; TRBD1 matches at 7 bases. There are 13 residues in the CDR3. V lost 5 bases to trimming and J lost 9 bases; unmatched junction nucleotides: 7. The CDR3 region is CASSLDRRRPQHF. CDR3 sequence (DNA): TGTGCCAGCAGTCTGGACAGGAGAAGGCCCCAGCATTTT.

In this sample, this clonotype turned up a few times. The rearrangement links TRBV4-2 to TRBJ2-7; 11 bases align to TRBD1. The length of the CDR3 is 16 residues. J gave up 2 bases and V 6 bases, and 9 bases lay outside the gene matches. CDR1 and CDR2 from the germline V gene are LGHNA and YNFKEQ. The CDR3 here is CASRPTGTGGPYEQYF. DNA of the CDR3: TGTGCCAGCAGACCGACCGGGACAGGGGGTCCCTACGAGCAGTACTTC.

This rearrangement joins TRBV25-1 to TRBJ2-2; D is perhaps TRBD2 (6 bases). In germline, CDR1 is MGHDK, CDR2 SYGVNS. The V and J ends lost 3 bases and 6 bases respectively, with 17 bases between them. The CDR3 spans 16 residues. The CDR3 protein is CASSDTTGERSGELFF. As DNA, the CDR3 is TGTGCCAGCAGTGATACGACGGGAGAGAGGTCCGGGGAGCTGTTTTTT.

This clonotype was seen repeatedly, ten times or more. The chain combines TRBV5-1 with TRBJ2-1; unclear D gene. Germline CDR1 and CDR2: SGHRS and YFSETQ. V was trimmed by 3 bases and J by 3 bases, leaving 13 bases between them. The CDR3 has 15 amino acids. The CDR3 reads CASSSDGFVYNEQFF. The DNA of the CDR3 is TGCGCCAGCAGCTCGGACGGATTCGTCTACAATGAGCAGTTCTTC.

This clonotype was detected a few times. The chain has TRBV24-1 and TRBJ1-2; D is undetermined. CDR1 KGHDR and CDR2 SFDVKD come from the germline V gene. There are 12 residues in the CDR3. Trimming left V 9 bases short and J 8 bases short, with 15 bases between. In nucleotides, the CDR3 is TGTGCCACCGAGTGGGGAAAGGTAGGCTACACCTTC. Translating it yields CATEWGKVGYTF.

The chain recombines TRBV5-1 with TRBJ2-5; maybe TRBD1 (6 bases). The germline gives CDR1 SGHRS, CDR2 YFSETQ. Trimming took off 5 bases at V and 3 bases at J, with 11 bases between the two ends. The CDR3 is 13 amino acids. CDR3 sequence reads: CASSRGSEETQYF. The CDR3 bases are TGCGCCAGCAGTAGGGGGTCCGAAGAGACCCAGTACTTC.

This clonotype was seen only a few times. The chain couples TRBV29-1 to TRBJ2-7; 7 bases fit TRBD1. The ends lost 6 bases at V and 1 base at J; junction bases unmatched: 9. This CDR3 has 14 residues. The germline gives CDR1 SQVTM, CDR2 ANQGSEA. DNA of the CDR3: TGCAGCGTGGGAGAGACAGGGCTTTCCTACGAGCAGTACTTC. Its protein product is CSVGETGLSYEQYF.

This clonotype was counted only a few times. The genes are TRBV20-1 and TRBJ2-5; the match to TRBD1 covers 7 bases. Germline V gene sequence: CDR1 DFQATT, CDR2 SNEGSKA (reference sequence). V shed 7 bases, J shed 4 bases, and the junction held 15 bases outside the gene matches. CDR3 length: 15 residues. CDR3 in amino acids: CSVSRGLRLGETQYF. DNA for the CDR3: TGCAGTGTCAGTAGGGGGCTGAGGTTGGGAGAGACCCAGTACTTC.

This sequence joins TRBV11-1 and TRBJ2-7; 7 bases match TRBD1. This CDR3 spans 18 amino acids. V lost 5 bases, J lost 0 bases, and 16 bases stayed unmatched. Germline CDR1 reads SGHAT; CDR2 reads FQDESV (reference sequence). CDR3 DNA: TGTGCCAGCAGCCATTCCGCCTCCGGGACAGCCAACTCCTACGAGCAGTACTTC. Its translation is CASSHSASGTANSYEQYF.

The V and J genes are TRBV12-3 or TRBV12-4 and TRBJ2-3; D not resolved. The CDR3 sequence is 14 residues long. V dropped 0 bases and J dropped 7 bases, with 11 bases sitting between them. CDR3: CASSLADARHTQYF. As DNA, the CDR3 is TGTGCCAGCAGTTTAGCGGATGCACGACATACGCAGTATTTT.

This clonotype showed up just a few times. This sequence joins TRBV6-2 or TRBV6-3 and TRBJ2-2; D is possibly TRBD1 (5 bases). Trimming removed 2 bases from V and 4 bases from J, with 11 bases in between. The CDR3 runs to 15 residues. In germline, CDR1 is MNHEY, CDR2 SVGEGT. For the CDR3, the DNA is TGTGCCAGCAGTTACGGCCAGGGAATCACCGGGGAGCTGTTTTTT. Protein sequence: CASSYGQGITGELFF.